Below, 18 T cell receptor beta chains from the same sample are listed, as sequenced in a study of cytomegalovirus exposure and HLA in healthy donors. The PCR ran on 60 Vbeta and 13 Jbeta primers. The protocol was immunoSEQ multiplex PCR, while the TCRdb copy is restricted to in-frame clones and leaves out a portion. The sample has under 200,000 clones, just under 80% seen once. The sample comprised PBMCs. These TCRs come from a man between 25 and 39 years old in good health and CMV-seronegative.

This chain's CDR3 is CSGVAGPLNTGELFF. Here the CDR3 DNA reads TGCAGCGGAGTGGCGGGGCCTTTAAACACCGGGGAGCTGTTTTTT. The rearrangement links TRBV29-1 to TRBJ2-2, with a weak D call TRBD2 (6 bases). Germline V gene data show CDR1 as SQVTM and CDR2 as ANQGSEA. V lost 7 bases and J lost 2, with 17 bases in between. This CDR3 has 15 residues.

The chain is built from TRBV15 and TRBJ1-2; D might be TRBD1 (6 bases). This CDR3 spans 14 amino acids. Germline CDR1 LNHNV, CDR2 YYDKDF (reference sequence). The germline V and J ends were trimmed by 3 bases and 8 bases, with 16 bases remaining between them. The CDR3 region has the DNA TGTGCCACCAGCAGTAACAGGGCGGTGGGCGGCTACACCTTC. Translated, it gives CATSSNRAVGGYTF.

This clone appeared a few times. This rearrangement joins TRBV28 to TRBJ1-3; tentatively, D is TRBD1 (5 bases). V lost 6 bases and J lost 4, with 13 bases in between. The germline V gene has CDR1 MDHEN and CDR2 SYDVKM. This CDR3 has 14 amino acids. The CDR3 DNA reads TGTGCCAGCAGATCCGCGGGGGTCGGAAACACCATATATTTT. It encodes CASRSAGVGNTIYF. The full variable domain, in which reference TRBV28 and TRBJ1-3 provide the parts outside the CDR3, is DVKVTQSSRYLVKRTGEKVFLECVQDMDHENMFWYRQDPGLGLRLIYFSYDVKMKEKGDIPEGYSVSREKKERFSLILESASTNQTSMYLCASRSAGVGNTIYFGEGSWLTVV.

The chain recombines TRBV7-6 with TRBJ2-5, with TRBD1 matching 9 bases. Germline values: CDR1 SGHVS, CDR2 FNYEAQ. CDR3 length equals 14 residues. V shed 4 bases, J shed 5 bases, and the junction held 5 bases outside the gene matches. The CDR3, as DNA: TGTGCCAGCAGCTCTACAGGGGGCTGGGAGACCCAGTACTTC. Its translation is CASSSTGGWETQYF.

This clone has a single count. The gene calls are TRBV10-1 and TRBJ2-1; 9 bases match TRBD1. The V and J ends lost 3 bases and 2 bases, in that order; junction bases with no gene match: 5. The CDR3 covers 16 residues. CDR1 and CDR2 (germline): WNHNN, SYGVQD (reference sequence). CDR3 nucleotide sequence: TGCGCCAGCAGTGACCCGGGACAGGGCCCCTACAATGAGCAGTTCTTC. Amino acid sequence: CASSDPGQGPYNEQFF.

The rearrangement uses TRBV7-2 and TRBJ2-6; D is perhaps TRBD1 (5 bases). Germline V lookup: CDR1 SGHTA, CDR2 FQGNSA. Trimming removed 8 bases from V and 0 bases from J, with 11 bases in between. The CDR3 has 15 residues. The CDR3 is CASRIGASGANVLTF. The CDR3 DNA reads as TGTGCCAGCCGAATAGGGGCCTCTGGGGCCAACGTCCTGACTTTC.

This chain uses TRBV7-2 with TRBJ2-7; 10 bases line up with TRBD1. Germline assignment: CDR1 SGHTA and CDR2 FQGNSA. The CDR3 sequence is 15 residues long. V was clipped by 5 bases and J by 4 bases; unmatched bases: 8. This chain's CDR3 is CASSNRDRGRYEQYF. The CDR3 DNA follows: TGTGCCAGCAGCAACCGGGACAGGGGAAGATACGAGCAGTACTTC.

A single count supports this clone. The J gene is TRBJ2-3, the V gene TRBV11-2, with 9 bases aligning to TRBD2. CDR3 size: 16 residues. CDR1 is SGHAT, CDR2 FQNNGV, per germline. Trimming at V came to 4 bases and at J to 4 bases, leaving 9 bases not matched to a gene. CDR3 loop: CASSSSGAISADTQYF. CDR3 bases: TGTGCCAGCAGCTCTAGCGGGGCCATTTCTGCAGATACGCAGTATTTT.

This chain connects TRBV7-2 to TRBJ2-7, with 9 bases matching TRBD1. The CDR3 runs 16 residues. Germline lookup yields CDR1 SGHTA and CDR2 FQGNSA. The V segment lost 4 bases and the J segment 5 bases; nucleotides outside the gene matches: 12. The CDR3 sequence is CASSSKGTGISHEQYF. CDR3 nucleotide sequence: TGTGCCAGCAGCTCAAAAGGGACAGGGATTTCCCACGAGCAGTACTTC. The whole variable domain, filled in from reference TRBV7-2 and TRBJ2-7, reads GAGVSQSPSNKVTEKGKDVELRCDPISGHTALYWYRQSLGQGLEFLIYFQGNSAPDKSGLPSDRFSAERTGGSVSTLTIQRTQQEDSAVYLCASSSKGTGISHEQYFGPGTRLTVT.

The chain combines TRBV10-1 with TRBJ2-1; 11 bases match TRBD1. Germline V lookup: CDR1 WNHNN, CDR2 SYGVQD (reference sequence). V gave up 8 bases and J gave up 9 bases; unmatched junction bases: 6. CDR3 size: 13 residues. For the CDR3, the DNA is TGCGCCAGCGAGCGGGACAGGGGGGCTGAGCAGTTCTTC. Amino acid sequence: CASERDRGAEQFF.

The rearrangement links TRBV5-1 to TRBJ2-3; TRBD2 matches at 14 bases. The CDR3 covers 15 residues. The germline CDR1 and CDR2 sequences are SGHRS and YFSETQ. V shed 3 bases and J 5 bases; nucleotides not matched to a gene: 2. CDR3: CASSWGTSGGDTQYF. CDR3 nucleotides: TGCGCCAGCAGCTGGGGGACTAGCGGGGGAGATACGCAGTATTTT.

The rearrangement links TRBV5-4 to TRBJ1-3; no clear D. V dropped 4 bases and J dropped 1 base, with 15 bases sitting between them. The CDR3 is made up of 16 amino acids. Germline CDR1 reads SGHNT; CDR2 reads YYREEE (reference sequence). In DNA form, the CDR3 reads TGTGCCAGCAGCGAAATCCTGGGCCCATCTGGAAACACCATATATTTT. Its protein product is CASSEILGPSGNTIYF.

Here the CDR3 DNA reads TGTGCCAGCACCCCCCCGTTCGGAGAGACCCAGTACTTC. It is translated as CASTPPFGETQYF. This chain uses TRBV6-6 with TRBJ2-5, with unresolved D. Trimming removed 7 bases from V and 4 bases from J, with 13 bases in between. Germline-derived CDR1 and CDR2 are MNHNY and SVGAGI (reference sequence). The CDR3 is 13 residues long.

This clone was seen just once. The chain joins TRBV11-1 to TRBJ2-7, with 13 bases matching TRBD2. Germline trimming cut 3 bases from V and 2 bases from J; bases unmatched to any gene: 10. The CDR3 totals 18 residues. Germline lookup yields CDR1 SGHAT and CDR2 FQDESV (reference sequence). CDR3 amino acids: CASSLSGTSGTRPYEQYF. The CDR3 region has the DNA TGTGCCAGCAGCTTGTCCGGGACTAGCGGGACCCGTCCCTACGAGCAGTACTTC.

Only one count was recorded for this clone. This sequence joins TRBV28 and TRBJ2-4, with TRBD2 as a possible D gene (6 bases). This CDR3 has 15 residues. Between the trimmed V and J ends, which lost 5 bases and 2 bases, there was a span of 13 bases. From germline, CDR1 is MDHEN and CDR2 SYDVKM. In nucleotides, the CDR3 is TGTGCCAGCAGTCTCAAAGGCGGGACCAAAAACATTCAGTACTTC. It codes for CASSLKGGTKNIQYF.

The J gene is TRBJ2-2, the V gene TRBV6-5, with D possibly being TRBD2 (5 bases). V lost 8 bases to trimming and J lost 1 base, with 11 bases between them. The germline V gene has CDR1 MNHEY and CDR2 SVGAGI. This CDR3 spans 14 amino acids. CDR3 nucleotides: TGTGCCAGCGGTCGGGAACTGAACACCGGGGAGCTGTTTTTT. Amino acids: CASGRELNTGELFF.

The chain carries TRBV6-4 and TRBJ1-1; D is unclear. The CDR3 totals 14 residues. Between the trimmed V and J ends, which lost 3 bases and 3 bases, there was a span of 11 bases. Germline CDR1 and CDR2: MRHNA and SNTAGT. CDR3 coding DNA: TGTGCCAGCAGTGAAGATGCGGGTGACACTGAAGCTTTCTTT. Protein: CASSEDAGDTEAFF.

This chain joins TRBV19 and TRBJ1-5, with TRBD1 matching 7 bases. In germline, CDR1 is LNHDA, CDR2 SQIVND (reference sequence). V shed 4 bases, J shed 5 bases, and the junction held 8 bases outside the gene matches. This CDR3 has 15 residues. CDR3: CASSTFGQADQPQHF. CDR3 DNA: TGTGCCAGTAGTACCTTTGGACAGGCCGATCAGCCCCAGCATTTT.